The 10 T cell receptor beta chains reported below all come from one sample, sequenced in a study of CD8 T cells in ankylosing spondylitis. Findings of the study overall: What seemed typical of ankylosing spondylitis blood was a TCR beta motif built from about eight highly homologous variants.

TCRdb redid the calling of the 5' RACE reads with MiXCR, one entry per CDR3 protein. The sample has roughly 450,000 distinct CDR3 sequences; roughly 27% are singletons. Their recognized antigens are unknown. The sample consisted of blood, either unsorted or a sorted T cell fraction (not recorded which). These receptors came from a male donor with ankylosing spondylitis.

There are a few counts of this clonotype. V and J are TRBV5-1 and TRBJ1-2; maybe TRBD1 (5 bases). The CDR3 extends over 13 amino acids. Trimming took off 4 bases at V and 7 bases at J, with 14 bases between the two ends. Germline values: CDR1 SGHRS, CDR2 YFSETQ. CDR3 nucleotide sequence: TGCGCCAGCAGCCACGGGACCTTCCCTGGCTACACCTTC. As protein: CASSHGTFPGYTF.

V usage is TRBV5-1 and J usage is TRBJ2-3, with 7 bases identical to TRBD2. Germline CDR1 SGHRS, CDR2 YFSETQ. V lost 1 base to trimming and J lost 4 bases; unmatched junction nucleotides: 6. The CDR3 is 15 residues long. The DNA of the CDR3 is TGCGCCAGCAGCTTGATCGGCGGGAGCGCAGATACGCAGTATTTT. Its protein product is CASSLIGGSADTQYF.

This clonotype has a count of ten or more. The rearrangement joins TRBV3-1 to TRBJ1-5; D is possibly TRBD1 (5 bases). The germline V and J ends were trimmed by 3 bases and 4 bases, with 13 bases remaining between them. The germline gives CDR1 LGHDT, CDR2 YNNKEL (reference sequence). This CDR3 spans 15 amino acids. In nucleotides, the CDR3 is TGTGCCAGCAGCCACCGGGCCGGGGGGAATCAGCCCCAGCATTTT. This encodes CASSHRAGGNQPQHF.

The chain carries TRBV28 and TRBJ1-5; D is perhaps TRBD1 (5 bases). The CDR3 length is 15 residues. V shed 6 bases and J shed 0 bases, with 12 bases lying between them. The germline V gene has CDR1 MDHEN and CDR2 SYDVKM. The CDR3 DNA is TGTGCCAGCAGCCCGGGGGGGTATAGCAATCAGCCCCAGCATTTT. This encodes CASSPGGYSNQPQHF.

The chain links TRBV20-1 to TRBJ1-6; 7 nucleotides match TRBD1. The CDR3 loop spans 14 amino acids. Germline V gene sequence: CDR1 DFQATT, CDR2 SNEGSKA (reference sequence). Unmatched junction bases numbered 6, after V lost 2 bases and J lost 8 bases. The CDR3 loop reads CSARIDRVYSPLHF. CDR3 in DNA: TGCAGTGCTAGAATCGACAGGGTGTATTCACCCCTCCACTTT.

The J gene is TRBJ2-1, the V gene TRBV6-1, with 10 positions matching TRBD2. This CDR3 spans 15 amino acids. V shed 6 bases and J 3 bases; nucleotides not matched to a gene: 5. Germline V CDR1 and CDR2: MNHNS, SASEGT. The CDR3 bases are TGTGCCAGCAGCCAGGGGACTAGCGACTACAATGAGCAGTTCTTC. As protein: CASSQGTSDYNEQFF.

The chain joins TRBV14 to TRBJ2-5, with D maybe TRBD1 (7 bases). Trimming pared 4 bases from V and 5 bases from J, leaving 20 bases between. CDR1 SGHDN and CDR2 FVKESK come from the germline V gene. This CDR3 is built from 16 residues. In nucleotides, the CDR3 is TGTGCCAGCAGCCCCCTCAGACAGGGACTGGGGGAGACCCAGTACTTC. As protein: CASSPLRQGLGETQYF.

The rearrangement links TRBV20-1 to TRBJ1-1; D gene unclear. Trimming stripped 2 bases from V and 0 bases from J, with 7 bases between. The CDR3 covers 13 residues. Looked up from germline, CDR1 is DFQATT and CDR2 is SNEGSKA (reference sequence). The CDR3 DNA reads as TGCAGTGCTAGATTTGGAATGAACACTGAAGCTTTCTTT. Residues: CSARFGMNTEAFF.

The chain recombines TRBV6-4 with TRBJ2-3; D remains ambiguous. Trimming stripped 7 bases from V and 1 base from J, with 18 bases between. The CDR3 has 16 amino acids. CDR1 is MRHNA and CDR2 is SNTAGT in the germline V gene. The CDR3 sequence: CASTLRSHQRTDTQYF. The CDR3, as DNA: TGTGCCAGCACCCTGCGGTCCCACCAGCGCACAGATACGCAGTATTTT.

This clonotype was observed a few times. The chain has TRBV11-2 and TRBJ2-1; the D is unclear. Trimming removed 5 bases at V and 8 bases at J, with 13 bases between. The CDR3 runs to 13 residues. The V gene's germline CDR1 is SGHAT and CDR2 FQNNGV. The CDR3 DNA reads as TGTGCCAGCAGCCACCCCTTGGTCGATGAGCAGTTCTTC. It translates to CASSHPLVDEQFF.